This T cell receptor (beta chain) was captured by sequencing in a study of identical twins (dated by TCRdb to 2016 to 2017). Regarding the research as a whole: To test whether fetal clonotypes persist, the study used deep sequencing on TCR alpha and beta repertoires from monozygotic twins, unrelated adults of various ages, and cord blood. Replicate twin experiments were performed at different times using different library preparation protocols to rule out contamination.

Remarks on this clonotype: No antigen is known for it. The input lacks base qualities; no much larger clone sits a single base away.

The library was built by means of 5' RACE. The instrument given in TCRdb is Illumina HiSeq 2000. A universal primer binding site was introduced by template switching, and a unique molecular identifier was present in the final cDNA, enabling accurate counting of TCR cDNA molecules. Specific primers in the conserved constant-segment region were used to synthesize first-strand cDNA for the TCR alpha and beta chains. To control for contamination, every cDNA library was double barcoded, receiving both a SMART-Mk sample barcode and Illumina barcodes. TruSeq adapter sequences and Illumina sample barcodes were added in two successive PCR steps. The TCR alpha and beta cDNA libraries were sequenced on the Illumina HiSeq platform using custom primers. As for how the authors treated the data: MiGEC processed the raw reads to extract unique molecular identifiers, while MiXCR was used to determine the CDR3 positions. Recombination models were inferred per individual with the repgenHMM and IGoR tools using an EM algorithm. Shared clonotypes were analyzed with the tcR package in R, and sharing was normalized by the product of cloneset sizes. To study raw recombination free of thymic and clonal selection effects, out-of-frame nonproductive sequences were analyzed. The raw public data were reprocessed by TCRdb itself: fastp quality trimming at Q25, MiXCR clonotype calling, in-frame beta chains only. Identical CDR3 protein sequences are pooled into one entry, listed with their most common genes and DNA. Here the V and J calls rest on TCRdb's processing, not on the authors' analysis. The sample table shows about 810,000 distinct CDR3 sequences, and about 12% are seen once. The ten largest clones add up to about 1.5% of the sample.

Results and caveats for the whole study, not just this receptor: Excess twin sharing in beta out-of-frame sequences was weaker because fewer shared sequences lowered the signal-to-noise ratio. Invariant T cells such as MAIT and iNKT could partly confound zero-insertion analyses, though diverse VJ usage argued against this for most clonotypes. Compared with coincidental sharing between unrelated individuals, out-of-frame TCR alpha sequences shared between twins showed an excess of sequences with low generation probability. Abundant cord blood beta clonotypes had fewer insertions, young adult naive repertoires showed a similar but weaker trend, and memory repertoires showed no such trend. Because the same donors could not be followed over many years, the conclusions relied on cross-sectional statistical analysis. In monozygotic twins, out-of-frame TCR alpha sharing was systematically underestimated by recombination models, although the models agreed with sharing between unrelated individuals.

Only healthy Caucasian donors were included. Three pairs of female monozygotic twins, all aged about 18 to 30 years, were included in the twin cohort. Peripheral blood mononuclear cells were the source from which RNA for the TCR libraries was isolated. Clipping removes 1 base from V and 8 bases from J, with 12 as the unmatched junction base count. Its CDR3 holds 18 amino acids, cysteine through phenylalanine. The CDR3 DNA has 54 bases and is translated from base 1. CDR1 and CDR2 (LGHDT, YNNKEL) derive from the germline V gene (reference sequence). The same data also contributed to another study, on yellow fever vaccine responses in identical twins. As noted in the second study: According to the authors, in identical twins the way T cells responded to vaccination appeared partly convergent and partly personalized. In identical twins, the study followed T cell clones that responded to the vaccine with precision.

The sample consisted of PBMCs. The TCR comes from a woman aged 18-35 years in good health. Recombination joined TRBV3-1 with TRBJ2-1; 12 nucleotides in the junction match TRBD2. The CDR3 protein is CASSQASGGALSFYEQFF. The DNA sequence is as follows: TGTGCCAGCAGCCAAGCTAGCGGGGGGGCCTTGTCTTTCTATGAGCAGTTCTTC.